This T cell receptor beta chain appears in the sequencing data of a study of T cell repertoires in aging, cancer and after chemotherapy. Across the whole study: Donor ages fell into six groups from 30 or younger up to 70 or older.

The CDR3 extends over 14 amino acids. Germline V lookup: CDR1 SGHDT, CDR2 YYEEEE. Trimming removed 3 bases from V and 3 bases from J; junction bases left unmatched: 3. Multiplex touch-down PCR with TRB-A/B primers amplified rearranged V-D-J TRB sequences. TCRdb called the multiplex PCR reads again in MiXCR, with one record for every CDR3 protein. The sample lists approximately 7,000 distinct CDR3 sequences; approximately 31% were seen once. This clonotype was detected a few times. Its antigen remains unknown. Study observations and caveats: Age-matched healthy donors had significantly more diverse, less clonal blood TCR repertoires than untreated cancer patients. Loss of evenness, beyond lost richness, contributed to age-related TCR diversity decline in cancer patients.

TCR beta rearrangements were amplified from peripheral blood genomic DNA. The receptor was isolated from a human donor with a blood cancer. The sample taken for sequencing was blood. The V call is TRBV5-6, the J call TRBJ2-7; 10 bases map to TRBD1. CDR3 protein: CASSWGQGNYEQYF. The CDR3 bases are TGTGCCAGCAGCTGGGGACAGGGGAACTACGAGCAGTACTTC.